This is a list of T cell receptor beta chains from one sample in a study of OX40 agonist ivuxolimab in advanced cancers. Sequencing used immunoSEQ multiplex PCR; TCRdb keeps in-frame clones, though not all of them. The sample lists approximately 47,000 clones, roughly 81% occurring once. Sequenced here: CD4+ or CD8+ T cells sorted from blood, sampled in a trial of the OX40 agonist ivuxolimab. The receptor set was obtained from an adult with an advanced solid tumor such as melanoma, head and neck, liver or kidney cancer. The CDR3 runs from the conserved cysteine through the conserved F or W. The order of the fields is J gene, V gene, clone size, D gene, CDR3 DNA, CDR3 protein. The D gene is left open where the match is weak. Where a row states a size, it is once, few, many or the class of an expanded clone; other rows omit it.

J: TRBJ1-1; V: TRBV2; size: .; D: TRBD1; DNA: TGTGCCAGCAGTGTGACAGGGAGGTACACTGAAGCTTTCTTT; CDR3: CASSVTGRYTEAFF
J: TRBJ1-5; V: TRBV29-1; size: .; D: .; DNA: TGCAGCGTAAGAGATAGCAATCAGCCCCAGCATTTT; CDR3: CSVRDSNQPQHF
J: TRBJ2-3; V: TRBV6-5; size: .; D: TRBD2; DNA: TGTGCCAGCAGTGCTAGCGGGAACACAGATACGCAGTATTTT; CDR3: CASSASGNTDTQYF
J: TRBJ1-2; V: TRBV5-1; size: .; D: .; DNA: TGCGCCAGCAGCTTGGCGCAGCGTAACTATGGCTGCACCTTC; CDR3: CASSLAQRNYGCTF
J: TRBJ2-5; V: TRBV5-8; size: .; D: .; DNA: TGTGCCAGCAGCTATGGGACGGGCGGCCAAGAGACCCAGTACTTC; CDR3: CASSYGTGGQETQYF
J: TRBJ1-4; V: TRBV10-3; size: .; D: .; DNA: TGTGCCATCAGTGAGACGGTTGAAAAACTGTTTTTT; CDR3: CAISETVEKLFF
J: TRBJ2-3; V: TRBV19; size: .; D: .; DNA: TGTGCCAGTAGTATAGGCAGGATTACGACAGATACGCAGTATTTT; CDR3: CASSIGRITTDTQYF
J: TRBJ1-1; V: TRBV5-1; size: .; D: .; DNA: TGCGCCAGCAGCTTATCGGGTGCGGGAAACACTGAAGCTTTCTTT; CDR3: CASSLSGAGNTEAFF
J: TRBJ1-2; V: TRBV10-3; size: few; D: TRBD1; DNA: TGTGCCATCAGAGGGGGCCCGGCGATCAACTATGGCTACACCTTC; CDR3: CAIRGGPAINYGYTF
J: TRBJ2-5; V: TRBV29-1; size: .; D: TRBD2; DNA: TGCAGCGGCGAACTAGCGGGGGAGACCCAGTACTTC; CDR3: CSGELAGETQYF
J: TRBJ2-7; V: TRBV7-9; size: .; D: TRBD2; DNA: TGTGCCAGCAGCTTAGGGCGGGGGAGGATCGACGAGCAGTACTTC; CDR3: CASSLGRGRIDEQYF
J: TRBJ2-5; V: TRBV7-2; size: .; D: .; DNA: TGTGCCAGCAGCATAAACGAAGGGGCATTCCAGTACTTC; CDR3: CASSINEGAFQYF
J: TRBJ1-5; V: TRBV7-9; size: .; D: .; DNA: TGTGCCAGCAGCTTATCGGGGGGGATAAGCAATCAGCCCCAGCATTTT; CDR3: CASSLSGGISNQPQHF
J: TRBJ1-4; V: TRBV30; size: .; D: .; DNA: TGTGCCTGGAGTGTACGGCAGGGCGGGGAAAAACTGTTTTTT; CDR3: CAWSVRQGGEKLFF
J: TRBJ2-2; V: TRBV15; size: .; D: TRBD2; DNA: TGTGCCACCAGCAGAGATGGCTCCGAACTAGCGGGAGTTTTCAGAACCGGGGAGCTGTTTTTT; CDR3: CATSRDGSELAGVFRTGELFF
J: TRBJ1-2; V: TRBV19; size: .; D: TRBD1; DNA: TGTGCCAGTAGTCCGGACAGGGGGGTAGGCGGCTACACCTTC; CDR3: CASSPDRGVGGYTF
J: TRBJ1-2; V: TRBV6-1; size: few; D: .; DNA: TGTGCCAGCAGTGTCGGGGGCAGGAATGGCTACACCTTC; CDR3: CASSVGGRNGYTF
J: TRBJ1-6; V: TRBV19; size: few; D: TRBD1; DNA: TGTGCCAGTAGTACTAGGGACAGTCATAATTCACCCCTCCACTTT; CDR3: CASSTRDSHNSPLHF
J: TRBJ2-1; V: TRBV7-2; size: .; D: .; DNA: TGTGCCAGCAGCCCCGACAATGAACAGTTCTTC; CDR3: CASSPDNEQFF
J: TRBJ1-5; V: TRBV18; size: .; D: TRBD1; DNA: TGTGCCAGCTCACCAACAGGGGGAGGGGCCCAATTTCAGCCCCAGCATTTT; CDR3: CASSPTGGGAQFQPQHF